A selection of T cell receptor beta chains follows, all from one sample in a study of T cells in Graves' hyperthyroidism and ophthalmopathy. Each CDR3 protein gets one entry after TCRdb re-called the multiplex PCR reads with MiXCR. Counted here are approximately 200,000 distinct CDR3 sequences, around 17% occurring once; the ten biggest clones make up over 35%. The sample was blood. Receptor source: a man aged 40-49 years with Graves' hyperthyroidism. Each CDR3 is given with its conserved first and last residue. D genes are given only for firm matches. The size of a clone is reported for some rows only, either as once, few or many, or as a class for expanded clones.

d_gene,v_gene,j_gene,abundance,CDR3aa,CDR3nt
TRBD1,TRBV3-1,TRBJ2-1,many,CASRRGGTGAYNEQFF,TGTGCCAGCAGAAGGGGGGGGACAGGGGCGTACAATGAGCAGTTCTTC
-,TRBV19,TRBJ1-1,many,CAVGGTVNTEAFF,TGTGCCGTAGGGGGGACGGTGAACACTGAAGCTTTCTTT
-,TRBV10-3,TRBJ2-3,-,CAIRLATDTQYF,TGTGCCATCAGGTTGGCAACAGATACGCAGTATTTT
TRBD2,TRBV20-1,TRBJ2-1,many,CSAGVASGAYNEQFF,TGCAGTGCCGGGGTAGCAAGCGGGGCCTACAATGAGCAGTTCTTC
-,TRBV18,TRBJ2-1,-,CASSPPAGSEQFF,TGTGCCAGCTCACCTCCGGCAGGGAGTGAGCAGTTCTTC
TRBD2,TRBV27,TRBJ2-2,-,CASSLAGANTGELFF,TGTGCCAGCAGTTTAGCGGGGGCGAACACCGGGGAGCTGTTTTTT
-,TRBV10-1,TRBJ2-2,few,CASSTPKAANTGELFF,TGCGCCAGCAGTACGCCGAAGGCGGCGAACACCGGGGAGCTGTTTTTT
TRBD1,TRBV10-3,TRBJ1-4,many,CAIGTGGRDIEKLFF,TGTGCCATCGGCACAGGGGGGCGCGATATCGAAAAACTGTTTTTT
-,TRBV6-1,TRBJ2-7,many,CASRSRGTYEQYF,TGTGCCAGCAGAAGCAGGGGGACTTACGAGCAGTACTTC
TRBD2,TRBV2,TRBJ2-5,once,CASSDGNLAGGQETQYF,TGTGCCAGCAGTGATGGCAACCTAGCGGGGGGCCAAGAGACCCAGTACTTC
-,TRBV7-3,TRBJ1-6,-,CASSSGPNSPLHF,TGTGCCAGCAGCTCGGGGCCTAATTCACCCCTCCACTTT
-,TRBV27,TRBJ1-2,many,CASSLERKNYGYTF,TGTGCCAGCAGTTTAGAGAGGAAAAACTATGGCTACACCTTC
-,TRBV19,TRBJ1-6,-,CASSIRGVNRSPLHF,TGTGCCAGTAGTATTCGGGGAGTTAATCGATCACCCCTCCACTTT
TRBD1,TRBV2,TRBJ1-5,-,CASRGGGSGNQPQHF,TGTGCCAGCAGGGGAGGGGGCAGTGGCAATCAGCCCCAGCATTTT
-,TRBV28,TRBJ1-5,many,CASSFGPPPGQPQHF,TGTGCCAGCAGTTTCGGGCCGCCCCCTGGTCAGCCCCAGCATTTT
-,TRBV5-1,TRBJ2-4,many,CASSLEVAGHIQYF,TGCGCCAGCAGCTTGGAGGTTGCAGGGCACATTCAGTACTTC